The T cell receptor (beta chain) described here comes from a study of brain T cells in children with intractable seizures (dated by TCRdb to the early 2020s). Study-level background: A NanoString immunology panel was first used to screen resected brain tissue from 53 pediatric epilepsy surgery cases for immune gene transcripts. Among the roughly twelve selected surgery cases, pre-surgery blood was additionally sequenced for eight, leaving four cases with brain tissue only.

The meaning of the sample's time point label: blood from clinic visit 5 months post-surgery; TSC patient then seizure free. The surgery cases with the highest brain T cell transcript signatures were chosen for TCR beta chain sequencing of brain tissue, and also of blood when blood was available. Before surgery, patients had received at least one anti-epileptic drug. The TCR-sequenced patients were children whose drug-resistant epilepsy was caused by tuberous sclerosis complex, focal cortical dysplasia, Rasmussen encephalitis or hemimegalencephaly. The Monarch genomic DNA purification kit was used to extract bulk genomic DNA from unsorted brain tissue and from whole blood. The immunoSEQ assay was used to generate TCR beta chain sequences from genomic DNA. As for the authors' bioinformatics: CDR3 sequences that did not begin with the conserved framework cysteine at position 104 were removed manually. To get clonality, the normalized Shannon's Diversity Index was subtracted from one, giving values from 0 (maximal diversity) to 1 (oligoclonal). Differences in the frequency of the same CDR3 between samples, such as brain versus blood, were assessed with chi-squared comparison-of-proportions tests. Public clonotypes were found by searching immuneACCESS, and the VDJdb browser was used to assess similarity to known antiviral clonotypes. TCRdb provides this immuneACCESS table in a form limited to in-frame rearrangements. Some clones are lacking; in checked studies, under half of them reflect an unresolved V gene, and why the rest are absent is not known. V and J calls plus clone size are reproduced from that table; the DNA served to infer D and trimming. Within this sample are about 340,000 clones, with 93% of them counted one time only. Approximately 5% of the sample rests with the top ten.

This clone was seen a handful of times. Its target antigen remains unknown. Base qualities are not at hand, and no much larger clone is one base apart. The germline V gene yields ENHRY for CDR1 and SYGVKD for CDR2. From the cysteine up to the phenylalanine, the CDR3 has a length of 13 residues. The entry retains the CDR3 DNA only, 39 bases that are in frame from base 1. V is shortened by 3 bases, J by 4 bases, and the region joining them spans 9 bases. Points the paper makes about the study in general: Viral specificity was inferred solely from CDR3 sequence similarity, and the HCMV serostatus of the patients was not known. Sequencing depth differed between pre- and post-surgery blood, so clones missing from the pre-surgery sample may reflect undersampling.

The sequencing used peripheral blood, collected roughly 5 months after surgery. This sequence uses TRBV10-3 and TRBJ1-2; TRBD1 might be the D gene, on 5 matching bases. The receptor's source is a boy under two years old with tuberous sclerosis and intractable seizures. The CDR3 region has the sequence CAISDRAPYGYTF. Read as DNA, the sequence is TGTGCCATCAGTGACAGGGCTCCCTATGGCTACACCTTC.